This T cell receptor (beta chain) was captured in a study of OX40 agonist ivuxolimab in advanced cancers. Background on the study: The diagnoses of dose-escalation patients were hepatocellular carcinoma, melanoma, renal cell or head and neck cancer. Overall study results and limits: Clonal expansion among partial responders at 0.1-3.0 mg/kg ranked near the lowest. At 0.1 to 3.0 mg/kg, CD4+ and CD8+ blood T cells expanded clonally by week 6.

The repertoire was sequenced with immunoSEQ multiplex PCR; TCRdb's copy has only in-frame clones and lacks some. The table records tens of thousands of clones, about 91% of them present only once. Details on this clone: Its target is not known.

Germline V gives CDR1 MDHEN, CDR2 SYDVKM. The CDR3 contains 16 residues. Trimming removed 3 bases from V and 9 bases from J; junction bases left unmatched: 17. Sequences were derived from CD4+ or CD8+ T cells sorted from blood, sampled in a trial of the OX40 agonist ivuxolimab. The sequence derives from an adult with an advanced solid tumor such as melanoma, head and neck, liver or kidney cancer. The chain links TRBV28 to TRBJ2-7; 7 nucleotides match TRBD2. The DNA for the CDR3 is TGTGCCAGCAGTTTCCCAATGACTAGCATGATTACGTCGCAGTACTTC. As protein: CASSFPMTSMITSQYF. The whole variable domain, remainder taken from reference TRBV28 and TRBJ2-7, is DVKVTQSSRYLVKRTGEKVFLECVQDMDHENMFWYRQDPGLGLRLIYFSYDVKMKEKGDIPEGYSVSREKKERFSLILESASTNQTSMYLCASSFPMTSMITSQYFGPGTRLTVT.